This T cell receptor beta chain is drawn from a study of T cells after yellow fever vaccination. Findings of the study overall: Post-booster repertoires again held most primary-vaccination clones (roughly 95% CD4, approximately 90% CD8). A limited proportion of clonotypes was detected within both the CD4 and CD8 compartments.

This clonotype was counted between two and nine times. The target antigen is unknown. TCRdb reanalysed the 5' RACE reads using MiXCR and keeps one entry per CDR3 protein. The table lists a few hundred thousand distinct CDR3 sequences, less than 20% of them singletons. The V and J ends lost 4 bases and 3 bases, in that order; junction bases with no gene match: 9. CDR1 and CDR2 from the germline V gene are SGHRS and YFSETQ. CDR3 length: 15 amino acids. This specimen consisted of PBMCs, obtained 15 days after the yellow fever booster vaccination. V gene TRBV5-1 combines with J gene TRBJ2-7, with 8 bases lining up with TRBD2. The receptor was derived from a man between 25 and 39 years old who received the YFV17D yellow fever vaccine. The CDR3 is CASSLVAGRGYEQYF. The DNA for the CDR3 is TGCGCCAGCAGCCTCGTAGCGGGAAGGGGCTACGAGCAGTACTTC.